This T cell receptor (beta chain) appears in the sequencing data of a study of OX40 agonist ivuxolimab in advanced cancers. As concerns this clone: The antigen remains undetermined. One junction end disagrees with the germline gene, perhaps due to a read error.

Study conclusions and caveats: Clonal expansion in partial responders at 0.1-3.0 mg/kg ranked among the lowest. What antigens the expanded peripheral T cells recognized was never established.

The CDR3 loop spans 12 amino acids. Per germline, CDR1 LNHDA and CDR2 SQIVND (reference sequence). TCRdb keeps only in-frame clones here, not all; method: immunoSEQ multiplex PCR. The data contain about 50,000 clones, almost 90% of them singletons. The chain joins TRBV19 to TRBJ2-7, with D perhaps matching TRBD1 or TRBD2 (6 bases each). The sequence came from an adult with an advanced solid tumor such as melanoma, head and neck, liver or kidney cancer. The input for sequencing was CD4+ or CD8+ T cells sorted from blood, taken in a trial of the OX40 agonist ivuxolimab. This CDR3 is CASSLLEGGSNF. The CDR3 DNA reads as TGTGCCAGTAGTCTCCTCGAGGGGGGCTCCAACTTC.